The entry that follows covers one T cell receptor (beta chain) sequence. With a J-beta primer mix and a sample-barcoded 5' primer, a second PCR ran roughly 7 to 11 cycles. From the 5' RACE reads, TCRdb called clonotypes with MiXCR, one entry per CDR3 protein. Among roughly 800,000 distinct CDR3 sequences listed, more than 25% were seen once. The data were obtained in a study of blood T cells in healthy people across ages. The overall study: Per two T cells, template switching captured roughly one barcoded beta molecule.

The CDR3 runs 17 residues. Trimming took off 0 bases at V and 1 base at J, with 13 bases between the two ends. Germline lookup yields CDR1 SEHNR and CDR2 FQNEAQ (reference sequence). This sample also appeared in a second study, on T cells of mothers and their children. That work contributes: Extraction yielded RNA that went, in full, into cDNA synthesis at approximately 1.5 ug per 15 ul. Mothers gave over 8.5 million TCR beta CDR3 reads each, and children several million each.

The sample was blood. The source is a boy aged 5-17 years in good health. This chain joins TRBV7-9 and TRBJ2-4; D possibly matches TRBD1 or TRBD2 (5 bases each). The CDR3 coding sequence is TGTGCCAGCAGCTTAGCGCTTGGCAGGGAGGCCAAAAACATTCAGTACTTC. This gives the protein CASSLALGREAKNIQYF.